The sequence of this T cell receptor (beta chain) was determined in a study of T cells in Graves' hyperthyroidism and ophthalmopathy. Looking at the study overall: Initial diagnosis, before any treatment, was when peripheral blood was collected. General study results and limits: Most clonotypes that expanded in the thyroid above 0.001 also showed up in blood.

The table lists this clonotype with many counts. Its specificity is not known. The CDR3 regions of TCR beta were amplified from RNA transcripts. Initially, a first-round RT-PCR of the TCR CDR3 employed the HTBI primer set. TCRdb reanalysed the multiplex PCR reads using MiXCR and keeps one entry per CDR3 protein. The profile covers under 400,000 distinct CDR3 sequences, with 15% to 17% appearing a single time and 28% taken by the ten largest. Sequencing was done on a sample of blood. The receptor comes from a woman between 18 and 30 years old with Graves' hyperthyroidism that later progressed to Graves' ophthalmopathy.

CDR3 region: CASSPAGGAYYGYTF. The DNA of the CDR3 is TGTGCCAGCAGTCCCGCCGGGGGGGCGTACTATGGCTACACCTTC. This chain connects TRBV27 to TRBJ1-2, with D possibly TRBD1 on 6 matching bases. The CDR3 has 15 residues. Trimming shortened V by 5 bases and J by 3 bases, and 16 bases separated the two germline ends. Germline values: CDR1 MNHEY, CDR2 SMNVEV (reference sequence).